Below, 17 T cell receptor beta chains from the same sample are listed, as sequenced in a study of blood T cell repertoires in COVID-19. Assay: immunoSEQ multiplex PCR; the TCRdb copy retains only in-frame clones and omits some. Among more than 70,000 clones listed, over 80% were seen once. Sequencing was performed on peripheral blood. Receptors were obtained from a man aged 50 to 60 with active COVID-19.

The rearrangement links TRBV30 to TRBJ2-5, with D possibly TRBD1 on 5 matching bases. The germline CDR1 and CDR2 sequences are GTSNPN and SVGIG (reference sequence). Trimming took 2 bases from V and 2 from J, leaving 12 bases between them. This CDR3 is 14 amino acids long. The CDR3, as DNA: TGTGCCTGGAGTCGGACAATCGCGCAAGAGACCCAGTACTTC. Residues: CAWSRTIAQETQYF.

The rearrangement joins TRBV6-5 to TRBJ2-3; 8 positions agree with TRBD1. CDR1 is MNHEY, CDR2 SVGAGI, per germline. Germline trimming cut 5 bases from V and 10 bases from J; bases unmatched to any gene: 11. The CDR3 totals 14 residues. The CDR3 DNA reads TGTGCCAGCAGTCCCAGGACAGGGCTTCGGGCGCAGTATTTT. It translates to CASSPRTGLRAQYF.

V and J are TRBV30 and TRBJ1-2, with unresolved D. This CDR3 has 12 residues. Between the trimmed V and J ends, which lost 4 bases and 5 bases, there was a span of 11 bases. From germline, CDR1 is GTSNPN and CDR2 SVGIG (reference sequence). The CDR3 loop is CAWKGADYGYTF. DNA for the CDR3: TGTGCCTGGAAGGGAGCTGATTATGGCTACACCTTC.

Comments on this clone: Other DNA sequences in the same sample also yield this CDR3. V usage is TRBV21-1 and J usage is TRBJ1-2. TRBV21-1 is classified as a pseudogene. This CDR3 comprises 13 residues. CDR3 loop: CARSGGVLYGYTF. The CDR3 DNA reads TGTGCCAGGTCCGGGGGGGTCTTGTATGGCTACACCTTC.

The J gene is TRBJ2-7, the V gene TRBV19; 8 positions match TRBD1. Germline CDR1 and CDR2: LNHDA and SQIVND (reference sequence). CDR3 length: 14 residues. V was clipped by 5 bases and J by 2 bases; unmatched bases: 5. For the CDR3, the DNA is TGTGCCAGTAGTTGGCAGGGGGCCCCCTACGAGCAGTACTTC. It is translated as CASSWQGAPYEQYF. The complete variable domain, with remaining parts taken from reference TRBV19 and TRBJ2-7, reads DGGITQSPKYLFRKEGQNVTLSCEQNLNHDAMYWYRQDPGQGLRLIYYSQIVNDFQKGDIAEGYSVSREKKESFPLTVTSAQKNPTAFYLCASSWQGAPYEQYFGPGTRLTVT.

This chain uses TRBV24-1 with TRBJ2-1; maybe TRBD2 (6 bases). The germline V and J ends were trimmed by 4 bases and 7 bases, with 25 bases remaining between them. The CDR3 spans 18 residues. Germline V lookup: CDR1 KGHDR, CDR2 SFDVKD. The chain's CDR3 is CATSDLRDSHTGRNEQFF. The CDR3 nucleotides read TGTGCCACCAGTGACCTTCGGGACTCTCATACTGGAAGGAATGAGCAGTTCTTC.

The rearrangement links TRBV3-1 (or the pseudogene TRBV3-2) to TRBJ2-2; 7 nucleotides line up with TRBD1. Germline trimming cut 4 bases from V and 2 bases from J; bases unmatched to any gene: 7. The CDR3 is 16 residues long. The V gene's germline CDR1 is LGHDT and CDR2 YNNKEL (reference sequence). CDR3 in amino acids: CASSPQTGRNTGELFF. For the CDR3, the DNA is TGTGCCAGCAGCCCTCAGACAGGGAGAAACACCGGGGAGCTGTTTTTT.

The chain uses TRBV6-5 and TRBJ2-7; D is unresolved. Germline CDR1 is MNHEY and CDR2 is SVGAGI. V was cut by 5 bases and J by 1 base, with 6 bases left in between. The CDR3 has 12 amino acids. The CDR3 is CASSPNSYEQYF. The CDR3 nucleotides are TGTGCCAGCAGTCCCAATTCCTACGAGCAGTACTTC.

The rearrangement links TRBV19 to TRBJ1-5, with D unclear. V lost 7 bases to trimming and J lost 5 bases, with 21 bases between them. The CDR3 runs to 16 residues. Germline V gene sequence: CDR1 LNHDA, CDR2 SQIVND (reference sequence). The CDR3 sequence: CASKNGQKGRDQPQHF. As DNA, the CDR3 is TGTGCCAGTAAGAATGGCCAGAAAGGCCGGGATCAGCCCCAGCATTTT. The full variable domain, in which reference TRBV19 and TRBJ1-5 provide the parts outside the CDR3, is DGGITQSPKYLFRKEGQNVTLSCEQNLNHDAMYWYRQDPGQGLRLIYYSQIVNDFQKGDIAEGYSVSREKKESFPLTVTSAQKNPTAFYLCASKNGQKGRDQPQHFGDGTRLSIL.

The J gene is TRBJ1-2, the V gene TRBV4-1; possible D gene TRBD1, 5 bases. V gave up 0 bases and J gave up 5 bases, with 16 bases separating them. The CDR3 length is 16 residues. Germline values: CDR1 MGHRA, CDR2 YSYEKL. The CDR3 nucleotides are TGCGCCAGCAGCCAAGATCCGTTGATAGGGGCATATGGCTACACCTTC. This gives the protein CASSQDPLIGAYGYTF.

This chain links TRBV28 with TRBJ1-1; maybe TRBD1 (5 bases). V was clipped by 5 bases and J by 1 base, with 11 bases between them. In germline, CDR1 is MDHEN, CDR2 SYDVKM. The CDR3 loop spans 14 amino acids. CDR3 amino acids: CASSATARNTEAFF. CDR3 nucleotides: TGTGCCAGCAGTGCGACAGCGCGGAACACTGAAGCTTTCTTT. Full variable domain (missing parts from reference TRBV28 and TRBJ1-1): DVKVTQSSRYLVKRTGEKVFLECVQDMDHENMFWYRQDPGLGLRLIYFSYDVKMKEKGDIPEGYSVSREKKERFSLILESASTNQTSMYLCASSATARNTEAFFGQGTRLTVV.

A single count supports this clone. V gene TRBV7-2 combines with J gene TRBJ2-1; 13 nucleotides match TRBD2. Germline V gives CDR1 SGHTA, CDR2 FQGNSA. The CDR3 spans 15 residues. V was pared by 5 bases and J by 10 bases, with 8 bases of the junction left unmatched. The CDR3 region has the DNA TGTGCCAGCAGCCTCGGGACTAGCGGGGTCGGGGAGCAGTTCTTC. Protein product: CASSLGTSGVGEQFF.

This clone was observed a single time. The chain combines TRBV19 with TRBJ1-2, with D hard to call. V lost 3 bases and J 5 bases, leaving 10 bases between the germline ends. This CDR3 contains 13 residues. Germline loops: CDR1 LNHDA, CDR2 SQIVND (reference sequence). The CDR3 DNA reads as TGTGCCAGTAGTATGGGCGGGAGTTATGGCTACACCTTC. It is translated as CASSMGGSYGYTF.

The chain links TRBV28 to TRBJ2-3; D might be TRBD1 (5 bases). This CDR3 is 13 amino acids long. Germline assignment: CDR1 MDHEN and CDR2 SYDVKM. Trimming cost V 9 bases and J 1 base, with 11 bases left between them. Here the CDR3 reads CASSGIGTDTQYF. The CDR3 nucleotides read TGTGCCAGTTCAGGGATCGGCACAGATACGCAGTATTTT.

The V call is TRBV24-1, the J call TRBJ2-7; TRBD1 matches 9 bases. V was pared by 5 bases and J by 7 bases, with 11 bases of the junction left unmatched. Germline CDR1 reads KGHDR; CDR2 reads SFDVKD. This CDR3 contains 15 residues. The CDR3 bases are TGTGCCACCAGTGGCACCGGGACAGGGCTTCGGGAGCAGTACTTC. Translation: CATSGTGTGLREQYF.

This sequence joins TRBV18 and TRBJ1-1, with D possibly matching TRBD1 (6 bases). The germline V gene encodes CDR1 KGHSH and CDR2 LQKENI. The V end was cut by 5 bases, the J end by 2 bases, with 15 bases between. This CDR3 has 15 amino acids. This chain's CDR3 is CASSASTGLNTEAFF. CDR3 nucleotides: TGTGCCAGCTCAGCCTCTACAGGGCTCAACACTGAAGCTTTCTTT.

The chain is built from TRBV5-4 and TRBJ2-3, with a tentative D call TRBD1 (5 bases). Germline loops: CDR1 SGHNT, CDR2 YYREEE (reference sequence). There are 13 residues in the CDR3. V dropped 4 bases and J dropped 5 bases, with 11 bases sitting between them. The CDR3 region is CASSPGSQDTQYF. The CDR3 region has the DNA TGTGCCAGCAGCCCAGGGTCGCAAGATACGCAGTATTTT.